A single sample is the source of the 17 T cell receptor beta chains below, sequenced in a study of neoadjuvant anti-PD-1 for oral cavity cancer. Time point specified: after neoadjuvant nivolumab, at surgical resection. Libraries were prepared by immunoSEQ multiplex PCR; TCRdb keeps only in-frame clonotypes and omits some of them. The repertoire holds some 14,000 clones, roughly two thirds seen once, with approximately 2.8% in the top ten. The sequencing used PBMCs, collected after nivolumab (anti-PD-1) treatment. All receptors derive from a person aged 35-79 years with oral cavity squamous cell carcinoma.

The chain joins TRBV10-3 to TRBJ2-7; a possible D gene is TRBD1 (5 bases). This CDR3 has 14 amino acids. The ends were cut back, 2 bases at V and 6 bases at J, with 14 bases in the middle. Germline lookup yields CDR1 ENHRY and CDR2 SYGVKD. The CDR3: CAISEGASLREQYF. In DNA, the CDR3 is TGTGCCATCAGTGAGGGGGCGAGCCTCCGCGAGCAGTACTTC.

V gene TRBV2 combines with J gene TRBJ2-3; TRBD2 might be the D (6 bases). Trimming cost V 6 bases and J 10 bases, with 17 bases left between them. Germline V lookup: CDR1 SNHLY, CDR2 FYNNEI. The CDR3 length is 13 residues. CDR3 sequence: CASRGGLRNAQYF. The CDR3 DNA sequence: TGTGCCAGCAGGGGGGGACTGAGGAATGCGCAGTATTTT.

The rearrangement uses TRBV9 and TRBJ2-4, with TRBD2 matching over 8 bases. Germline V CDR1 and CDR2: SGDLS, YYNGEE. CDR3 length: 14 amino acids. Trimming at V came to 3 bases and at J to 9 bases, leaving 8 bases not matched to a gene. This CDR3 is CASSATGTSLIQYF. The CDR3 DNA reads TGTGCCAGCAGCGCCACCGGGACTAGTCTCATTCAGTACTTC.

The CDR3 nucleotides are TGCGCCAGGAGAAGGAGCGGGGGGATCTCCTACGAGCAGTACTTC. The encoded protein is CARRRSGGISYEQYF. This chain connects TRBV10-1 to TRBJ2-7; 9 bases align to TRBD2. CDR1 and CDR2 (germline): WNHNN, SYGVQD (reference sequence). The CDR3 covers 15 residues. J lost 0 bases, V lost 9 bases, and 9 bases had no gene match.

The CDR3 nucleotides are TGTGCCAGCAGCCCGGAGGGGCTCACAGATACGCAGTATTTT. Encoded protein: CASSPEGLTDTQYF. The chain couples TRBV11-2 to TRBJ2-3, with a possible D match to TRBD2 (6 bases). The length of the CDR3 is 14 residues. CDR1 is SGHAT and CDR2 is FQNNGV in the germline V gene. V was pared by 5 bases and J by 2 bases, with 11 bases between.

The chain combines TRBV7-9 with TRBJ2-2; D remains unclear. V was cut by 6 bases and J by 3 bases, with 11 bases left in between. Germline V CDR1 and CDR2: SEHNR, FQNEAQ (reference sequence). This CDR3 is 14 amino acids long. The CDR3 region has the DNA TGTGCCAGCAGTGCTGACACGTACACCGGGGAGCTGTTTTTT. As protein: CASSADTYTGELFF.

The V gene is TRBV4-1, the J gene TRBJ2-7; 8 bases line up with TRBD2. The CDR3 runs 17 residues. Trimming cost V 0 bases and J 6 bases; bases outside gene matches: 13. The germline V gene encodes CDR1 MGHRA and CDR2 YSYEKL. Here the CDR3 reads CASSQDRSAGDRREQYF. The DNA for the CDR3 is TGCGCCAGCAGCCAAGATCGGTCAGCGGGAGATAGACGCGAGCAGTACTTC.

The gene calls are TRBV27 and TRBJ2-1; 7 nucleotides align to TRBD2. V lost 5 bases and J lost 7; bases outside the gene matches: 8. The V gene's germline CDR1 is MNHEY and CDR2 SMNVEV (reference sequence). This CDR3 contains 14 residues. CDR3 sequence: CASSRGLGGNEQFF. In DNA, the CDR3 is TGTGCCAGCAGTCGCGGACTAGGAGGGAATGAGCAGTTCTTC.

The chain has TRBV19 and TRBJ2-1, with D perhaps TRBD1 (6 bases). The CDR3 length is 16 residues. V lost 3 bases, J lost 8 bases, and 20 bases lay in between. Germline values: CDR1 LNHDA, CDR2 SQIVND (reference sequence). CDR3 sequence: CASSIVGRGLIDEQFF. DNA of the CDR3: TGTGCCAGTAGTATTGTGGGTAGGGGGTTGATCGATGAGCAGTTCTTC. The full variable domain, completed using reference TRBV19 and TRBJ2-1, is DGGITQSPKYLFRKEGQNVTLSCEQNLNHDAMYWYRQDPGQGLRLIYYSQIVNDFQKGDIAEGYSVSREKKESFPLTVTSAQKNPTAFYLCASSIVGRGLIDEQFFGPGTRLTVL.

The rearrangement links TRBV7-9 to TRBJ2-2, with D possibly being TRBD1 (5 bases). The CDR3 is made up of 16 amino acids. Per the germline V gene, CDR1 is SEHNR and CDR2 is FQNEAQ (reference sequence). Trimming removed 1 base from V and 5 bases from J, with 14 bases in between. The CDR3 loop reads CASSLESPGLTGELFF. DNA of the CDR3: TGTGCCAGCAGCTTAGAGTCGCCAGGGCTGACCGGGGAGCTGTTTTTT.

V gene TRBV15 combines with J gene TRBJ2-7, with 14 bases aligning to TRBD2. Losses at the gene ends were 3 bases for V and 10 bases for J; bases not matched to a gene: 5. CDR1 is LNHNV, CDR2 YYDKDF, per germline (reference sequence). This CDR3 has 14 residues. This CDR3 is CATSRGTSGSVQYF. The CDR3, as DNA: TGTGCCACCAGCAGGGGGACTAGCGGGAGTGTTCAGTACTTC.

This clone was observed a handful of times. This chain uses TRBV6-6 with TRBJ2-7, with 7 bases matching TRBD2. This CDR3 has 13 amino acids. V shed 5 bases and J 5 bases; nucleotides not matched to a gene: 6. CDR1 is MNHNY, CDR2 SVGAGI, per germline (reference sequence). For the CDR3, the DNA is TGTGCCAGCAGTCGGCGGGAGACGGACGAGCAGTACTTC. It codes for CASSRRETDEQYF.

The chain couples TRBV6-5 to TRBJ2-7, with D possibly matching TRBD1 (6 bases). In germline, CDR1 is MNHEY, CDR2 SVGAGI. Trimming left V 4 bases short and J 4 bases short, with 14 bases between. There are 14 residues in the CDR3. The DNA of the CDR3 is TGTGCCAGCAGTTCGGGACAAAAACTTTACGAGCAGTACTTC. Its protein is CASSSGQKLYEQYF.

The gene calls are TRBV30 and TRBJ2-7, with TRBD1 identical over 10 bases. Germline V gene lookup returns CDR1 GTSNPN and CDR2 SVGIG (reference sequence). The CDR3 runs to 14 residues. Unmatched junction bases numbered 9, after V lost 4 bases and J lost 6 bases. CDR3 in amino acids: CAWKLGTGASEQYF. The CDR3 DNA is TGTGCCTGGAAGCTCGGGACAGGGGCCTCCGAGCAGTACTTC.

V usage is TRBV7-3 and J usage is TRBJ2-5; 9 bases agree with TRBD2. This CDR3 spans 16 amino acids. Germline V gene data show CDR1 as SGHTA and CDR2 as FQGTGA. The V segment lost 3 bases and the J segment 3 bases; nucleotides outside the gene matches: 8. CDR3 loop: CASSFGGRAGEETQYF. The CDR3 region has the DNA TGTGCCAGCAGCTTCGGCGGGAGGGCCGGAGAAGAGACCCAGTACTTC. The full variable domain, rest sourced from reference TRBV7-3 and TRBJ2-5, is GAGVSQTPSNKVTEKGKYVELRCDPISGHTALYWYRQSLGQGPEFLIYFQGTGAADDSGLPNDRFFAVRPEGSVSTLKIQRTERGDSAVYLCASSFGGRAGEETQYFGPGTRLLVL.

Here the CDR3 reads CASSLGQGADGYTF. The CDR3 DNA is TGTGCCAGCAGCTTAGGCCAGGGGGCGGATGGCTACACCTTC. This chain links TRBV7-6 with TRBJ1-2; 8 bases line up with TRBD1. The germline gives CDR1 SGHVS, CDR2 FNYEAQ. The ends lost 1 base at V and 6 bases at J; junction bases unmatched: 4. There are 14 residues in the CDR3.

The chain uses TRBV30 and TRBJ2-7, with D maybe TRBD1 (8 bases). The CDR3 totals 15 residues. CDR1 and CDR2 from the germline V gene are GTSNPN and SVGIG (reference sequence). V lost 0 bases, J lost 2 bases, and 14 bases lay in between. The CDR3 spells CAWSVRTGRAYEQYF. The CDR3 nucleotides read TGTGCCTGGAGTGTACGGACAGGGAGGGCCTACGAGCAGTACTTC.